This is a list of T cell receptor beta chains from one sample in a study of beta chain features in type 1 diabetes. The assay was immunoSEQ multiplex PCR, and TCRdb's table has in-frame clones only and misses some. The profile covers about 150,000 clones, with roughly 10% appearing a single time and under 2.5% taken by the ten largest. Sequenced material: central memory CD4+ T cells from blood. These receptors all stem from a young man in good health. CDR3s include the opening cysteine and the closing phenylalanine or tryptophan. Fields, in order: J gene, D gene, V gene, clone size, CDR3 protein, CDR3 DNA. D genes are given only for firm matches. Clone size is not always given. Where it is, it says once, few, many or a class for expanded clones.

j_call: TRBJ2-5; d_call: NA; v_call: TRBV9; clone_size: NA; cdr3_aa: CASSVAVRETQYF; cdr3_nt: TGTGCCAGCAGCGTAGCTGTACGAGAGACCCAGTACTTC
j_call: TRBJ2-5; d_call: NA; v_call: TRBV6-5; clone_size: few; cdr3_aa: CASSYSSGPQETQYF; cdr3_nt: TGTGCCAGCAGTTACTCTTCGGGGCCCCAAGAGACCCAGTACTTC
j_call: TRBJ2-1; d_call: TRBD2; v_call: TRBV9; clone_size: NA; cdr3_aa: CASSVAGGVYNEQFF; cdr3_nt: TGTGCCAGCAGCGTAGCGGGGGGGGTCTACAATGAGCAGTTCTTC
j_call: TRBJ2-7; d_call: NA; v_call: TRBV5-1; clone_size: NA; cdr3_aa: CASSLLSFSYEQYF; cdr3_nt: TGCGCCAGCAGCTTGCTATCGTTTTCCTACGAGCAGTACTTC
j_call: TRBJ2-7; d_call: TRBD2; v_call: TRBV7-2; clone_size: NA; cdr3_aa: CASSPLAGEQYF; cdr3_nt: TGTGCCAGCAGCCCTCTAGCGGGTGAGCAGTACTTC
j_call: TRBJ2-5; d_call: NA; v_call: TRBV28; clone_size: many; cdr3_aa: CASSFPGLRGETQYF; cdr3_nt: TGTGCCAGCAGTTTCCCGGGACTCAGGGGAGAGACCCAGTACTTC
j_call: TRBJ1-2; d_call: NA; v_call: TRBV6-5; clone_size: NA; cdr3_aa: CASSSTPNYGYTF; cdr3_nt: TGTGCCAGCAGTTCCACACCTAACTATGGCTACACCTTC
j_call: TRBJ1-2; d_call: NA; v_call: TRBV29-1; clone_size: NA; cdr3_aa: CSVSTGLNYGYTF; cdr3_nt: TGCAGCGTTTCGACAGGTCTAAACTATGGCTACACCTTC
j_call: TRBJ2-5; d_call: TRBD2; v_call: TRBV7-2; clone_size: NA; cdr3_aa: CASSVGTSGGQETQYF; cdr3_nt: TGTGCCAGCAGCGTCGGGACTAGCGGGGGGCAAGAGACCCAGTACTTC
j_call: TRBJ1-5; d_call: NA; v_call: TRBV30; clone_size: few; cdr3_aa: CAWGSRVNQPQHF; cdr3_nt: TGTGCCTGGGGGTCCAGGGTCAATCAGCCCCAGCATTTT
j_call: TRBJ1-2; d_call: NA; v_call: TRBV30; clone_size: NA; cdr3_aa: CAWKGQGVVYTF; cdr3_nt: TGTGCCTGGAAGGGGCAGGGAGTAGTATACACCTTC
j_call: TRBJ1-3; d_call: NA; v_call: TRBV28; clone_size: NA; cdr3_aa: CASSLKIFSGNTIYF; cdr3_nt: TGTGCCAGCAGTTTAAAAATTTTCTCTGGAAACACCATATATTTT
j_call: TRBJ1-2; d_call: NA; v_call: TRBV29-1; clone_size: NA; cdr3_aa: CSVERIANYGYTF; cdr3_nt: TGCAGCGTTGAGCGTATAGCTAACTATGGCTACACCTTC
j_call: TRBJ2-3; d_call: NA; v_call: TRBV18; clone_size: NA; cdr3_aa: CASSPESRQDTQYF; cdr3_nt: TGTGCCAGCTCACCGGAGTCGCGGCAGGATACGCAGTATTTT
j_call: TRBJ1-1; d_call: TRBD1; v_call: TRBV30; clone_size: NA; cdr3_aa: CAAWDREAFF; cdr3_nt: TGTGCCGCTTGGGACAGGGAAGCTTTCTTT
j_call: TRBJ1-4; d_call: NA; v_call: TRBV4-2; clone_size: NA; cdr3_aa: CASSQGRTGEKLFF; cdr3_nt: TGTGCCAGCAGCCAAGGTAGGACGGGAGAAAAACTGTTTTTT
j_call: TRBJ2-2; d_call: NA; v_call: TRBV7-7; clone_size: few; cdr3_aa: CASSPPDSGELFF; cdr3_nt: TGTGCCAGCAGCCCCCCGGACTCCGGGGAGCTGTTTTTT
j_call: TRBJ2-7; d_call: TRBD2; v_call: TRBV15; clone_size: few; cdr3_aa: CATSREQTGGYEQYF; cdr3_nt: TGTGCCACCAGCAGAGAACAAACGGGGGGCTACGAGCAGTACTTC
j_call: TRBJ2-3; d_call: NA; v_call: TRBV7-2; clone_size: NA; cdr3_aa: CASSQEGSTGSTDTQYF; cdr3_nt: TGTGCCAGCAGCCAAGAAGGGTCAACGGGAAGCACAGATACGCAGTATTTT
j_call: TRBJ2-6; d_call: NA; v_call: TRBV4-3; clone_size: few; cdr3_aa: CASSQDAAGPSGANVLTF; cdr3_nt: TGCGCCAGCAGCCAAGATGCCGCAGGGCCTTCTGGGGCCAACGTCCTGACTTTC
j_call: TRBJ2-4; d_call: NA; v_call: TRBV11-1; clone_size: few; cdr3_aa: CASSPTGSKNIQYF; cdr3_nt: TGTGCCAGCAGCCCGACAGGATCCAAAAACATTCAGTACTTC
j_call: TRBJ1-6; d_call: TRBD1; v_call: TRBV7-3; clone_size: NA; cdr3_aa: CASSSRQGVGSPLHF; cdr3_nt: TGTGCCAGCAGCTCCCGACAGGGCGTAGGTTCACCCCTCCACTTT
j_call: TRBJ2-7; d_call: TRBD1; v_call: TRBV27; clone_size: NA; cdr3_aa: CASETWDRGREQYF; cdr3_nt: TGTGCCAGCGAAACCTGGGACAGGGGTCGCGAGCAGTACTTC
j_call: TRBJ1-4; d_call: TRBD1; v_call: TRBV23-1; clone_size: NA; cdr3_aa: CASSQRRGREKLFF; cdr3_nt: TGCGCCAGCAGTCAGCGCAGGGGGAGGGAAAAACTGTTTTTT
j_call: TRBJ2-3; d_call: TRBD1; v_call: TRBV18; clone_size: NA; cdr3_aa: CASSPGQGLKNTQYF; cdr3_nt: TGTGCCAGCTCACCGGGACAGGGGTTGAAAAATACGCAGTATTTT
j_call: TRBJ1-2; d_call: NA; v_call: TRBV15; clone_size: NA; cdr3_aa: CATSRQDYGYTF; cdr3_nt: TGTGCCACCAGCAGACAGGACTATGGCTACACCTTC
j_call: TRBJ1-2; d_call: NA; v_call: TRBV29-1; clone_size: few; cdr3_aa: CSVEGGTLGNYGYTF; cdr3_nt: TGCAGCGTTGAAGGGGGCACTTTGGGTAACTATGGCTACACCTTC
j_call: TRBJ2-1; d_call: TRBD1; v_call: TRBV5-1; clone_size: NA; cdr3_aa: CASSSQGYNEQFF; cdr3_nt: TGCGCCAGCAGCTCACAGGGGTACAATGAGCAGTTCTTC
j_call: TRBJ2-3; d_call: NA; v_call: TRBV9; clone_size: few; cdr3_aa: CASSVLGQGRTTDTQYF; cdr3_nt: TGTGCCAGCAGCGTACTGGGGCAGGGTAGGACCACAGATACGCAGTATTTT
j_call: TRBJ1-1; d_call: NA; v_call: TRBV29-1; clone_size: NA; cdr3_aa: CSVESGGRTEAFF; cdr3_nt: TGCAGCGTTGAAAGTGGAGGGAGGACTGAAGCTTTCTTT
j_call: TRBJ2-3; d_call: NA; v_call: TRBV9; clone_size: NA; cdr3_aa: CASSVNAGGGVDTQYF; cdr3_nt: TGTGCCAGCAGCGTAAATGCAGGTGGAGGGGTGGATACGCAGTATTTT
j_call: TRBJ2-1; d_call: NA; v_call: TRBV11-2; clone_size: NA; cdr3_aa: CASSLVRAYNEQFF; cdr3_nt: TGTGCCAGCAGCTTAGTTAGAGCCTACAATGAGCAGTTCTTC
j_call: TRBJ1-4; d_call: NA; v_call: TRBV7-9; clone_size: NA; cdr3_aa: CASSSVRNEKLFF; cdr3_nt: TGTGCCAGCAGCTCAGTCCGGAATGAAAAACTGTTTTTT
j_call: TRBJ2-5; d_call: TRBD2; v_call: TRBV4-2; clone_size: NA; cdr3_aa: CASSLGLAGPETQYF; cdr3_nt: TGTGCCAGCAGCTTGGGACTAGCGGGACCAGAGACCCAGTACTTC
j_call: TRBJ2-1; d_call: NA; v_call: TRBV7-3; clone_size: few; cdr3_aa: CASSLPGPRRNEQFF; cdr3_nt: TGTGCCAGCAGCCTTCCGGGGCCCAGGCGAAATGAGCAGTTCTTC
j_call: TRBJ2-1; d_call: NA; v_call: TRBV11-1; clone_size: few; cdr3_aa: CASSLLGLDTYNEQFF; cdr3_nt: TGTGCCAGCAGCCTTCTTGGATTAGACACCTACAATGAGCAGTTCTTC
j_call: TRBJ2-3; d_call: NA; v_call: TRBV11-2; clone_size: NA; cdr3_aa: CASRFGGSQKDTQYF; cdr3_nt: TGTGCCAGCAGATTCGGAGGCTCCCAAAAGGATACGCAGTATTTT
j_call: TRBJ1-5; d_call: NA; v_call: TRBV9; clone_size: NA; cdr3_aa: CASSVDSNNQPQHF; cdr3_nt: TGTGCCAGCAGCGTCGACAGTAACAATCAGCCCCAGCATTTT
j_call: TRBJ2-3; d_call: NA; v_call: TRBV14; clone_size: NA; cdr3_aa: CASSLRQYHDTQYF; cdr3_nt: TGTGCCAGCAGCCTCAGACAGTACCACGATACGCAGTATTTT
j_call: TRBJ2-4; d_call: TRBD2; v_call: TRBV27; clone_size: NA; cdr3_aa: CASSSAGVAKNIQYF; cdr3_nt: TGTGCCAGCAGTTCAGCGGGAGTAGCCAAAAACATTCAGTACTTC
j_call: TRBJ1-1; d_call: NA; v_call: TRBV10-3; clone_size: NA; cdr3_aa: CAIAQNTEAFF; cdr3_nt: TGTGCCATCGCCCAGAACACTGAAGCTTTCTTT
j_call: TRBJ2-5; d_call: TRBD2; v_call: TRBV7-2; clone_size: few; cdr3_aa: CASSPTSGLLETQYF; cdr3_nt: TGTGCCAGCAGTCCCACTAGCGGGCTCTTGGAGACCCAGTACTTC
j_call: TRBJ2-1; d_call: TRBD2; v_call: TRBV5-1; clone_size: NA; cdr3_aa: CASSSLTSGIYNEQFF; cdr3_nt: TGCGCCAGCAGCTCATTGACTAGCGGGATATACAATGAGCAGTTCTTC
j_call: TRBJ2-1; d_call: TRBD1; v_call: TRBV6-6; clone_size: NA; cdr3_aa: CASISSGTVPNEQFF; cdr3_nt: TGTGCCAGCATTTCATCCGGGACAGTTCCCAATGAGCAGTTCTTC
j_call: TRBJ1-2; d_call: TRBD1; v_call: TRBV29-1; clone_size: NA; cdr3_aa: CSVYRGRNYGYTF; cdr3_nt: TGCAGCGTATACAGGGGACGTAACTATGGCTACACCTTC
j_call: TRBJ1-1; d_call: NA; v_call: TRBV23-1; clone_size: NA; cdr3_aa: CASSQSGASF; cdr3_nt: TGCGCCAGCAGTCAATCTGGCGCATCCTTT
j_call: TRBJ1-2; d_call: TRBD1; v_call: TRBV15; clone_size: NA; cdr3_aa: CATNPTGDYGYTF; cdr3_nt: TGTGCCACCAACCCCACAGGGGACTATGGCTACACCTTC
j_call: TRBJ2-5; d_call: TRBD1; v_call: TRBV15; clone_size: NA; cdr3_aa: CATSRTGVRETQYF; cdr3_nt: TGTGCCACCAGCAGAACAGGGGTCCGAGAGACCCAGTACTTC
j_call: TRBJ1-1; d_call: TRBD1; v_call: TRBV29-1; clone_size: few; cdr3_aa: CSVRTGNTEAFF; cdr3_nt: TGCAGCGTCCGGACAGGGAACACTGAAGCTTTCTTT
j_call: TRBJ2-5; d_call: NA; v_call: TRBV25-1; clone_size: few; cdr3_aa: CASSGLDGYQETQYF; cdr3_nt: TGTGCCAGCAGTGGCCTGGACGGATACCAAGAGACCCAGTACTTC
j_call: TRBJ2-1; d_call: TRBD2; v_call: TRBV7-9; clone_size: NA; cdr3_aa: CASPGSSGYYNEQFF; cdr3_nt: TGTGCCAGCCCGGGCTCTAGCGGGTACTACAATGAGCAGTTCTTC
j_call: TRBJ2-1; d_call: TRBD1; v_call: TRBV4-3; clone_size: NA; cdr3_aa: CASSRGTGGGSYNEQFF; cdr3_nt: TGCGCCAGCAGCCGAGGGACAGGGGGCGGGTCCTACAATGAGCAGTTCTTC
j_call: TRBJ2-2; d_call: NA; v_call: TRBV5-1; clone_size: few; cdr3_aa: CASRTTNTGELFF; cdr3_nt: TGCGCCAGTCGGACTACCAACACCGGGGAGCTGTTTTTT
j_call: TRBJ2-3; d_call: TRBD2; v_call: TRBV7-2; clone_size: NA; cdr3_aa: CASSPWEGGSTDTQYF; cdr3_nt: TGTGCCAGCAGCCCCTGGGAGGGAGGAAGCACAGATACGCAGTATTTT
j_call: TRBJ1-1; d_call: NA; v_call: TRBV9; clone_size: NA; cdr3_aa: CASSVDGVNTEAFF; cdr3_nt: TGTGCCAGCAGCGTAGATGGAGTAAACACTGAAGCTTTCTTT
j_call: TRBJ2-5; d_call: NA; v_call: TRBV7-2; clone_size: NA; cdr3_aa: CASSFRRGHQETQYF; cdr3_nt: TGTGCCAGCAGCTTTCGGCGGGGCCACCAAGAGACCCAGTACTTC
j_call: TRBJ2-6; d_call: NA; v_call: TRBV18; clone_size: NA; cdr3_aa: CASSPNLGNAGANVLTF; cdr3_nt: TGTGCCAGCTCACCTAATTTGGGGAATGCTGGGGCCAACGTCCTGACTTTC